This entry concerns a single TCR beta chain. Its antigen is currently not known. No base quality values were provided; no much bigger clone lies one nucleotide off. TCRbeta CDR3 regions were amplified from genomic DNA using the immunoSEQ Assay, a bias-controlled multiplex PCR. In the authors' own workflow: The number of nucleated cells in each sample was estimated by amplification of reference gene primers within the assay. To quantify the absolute abundance of each unique TCRbeta CDR3 rearrangement, sequence reads were collapsed and filtered. For each sample, productive Simpson clonality was calculated by taking the square root of Simpson's diversity index across productive rearrangements. Imported from immuneACCESS, the table was reduced by TCRdb to in-frame sequences with V and J called. These copies leave out some clones; in studies compared against another copy, an unresolved V gene accounts for under half, and the cause of the remainder is not known. V, J and clone size were drawn from that table, and D and trimming were deduced from the DNA. For this sample the table gives 150,000 to 200,000 clones, of which about 75% were detected only once. The top ten constitute more than 6.5% of the sample.

The sample is drawn from a study of blood T cell repertoires in COVID-19 (TCRdb year 2020). About the investigation overall: Samples covering the acute and convalescent phases of COVID-19 were provided by collaborators in the United States, Italy and Spain. The prospective study material was composed of cDNA or gDNA derived from T cells, B-cell-depleted T cells, or PBMCs. The repertoires were released in a freely available public database meant as a resource for research on the immune response to SARS-CoV-2. Subjects who had been exposed to COVID-19, were actively infected with it, or had recovered from it provided the deeply sampled blood TCRbeta repertoires that made up the dataset. HLA class I and class II types, where available, came from metadata supplied by the sample provider rather than from assay-based typing. The samples were drawn from the first 160 participants of the ongoing ImmuneRACE study and from over 950 subjects provided by 6 global collaborators. The sample metadata nearly always contained a de-identified subject ID, COVID-19 status, age in years and sex.

The collaborating institutions used their own protocols to collect whole blood in K2EDTA tubes. Collaborator samples were shipped for TCRbeta analysis as frozen whole blood, isolated PBMCs, or DNA extracted from either sample type. On the study overall, not on this receptor specifically: The quantity of clinical and demographic metadata differed by source and by participant and was supplied without curation.

Ends trimmed: V by 3 bases, J by 3 bases; bases unmatched to a gene: 10. Taken from cysteine to phenylalanine, the CDR3 has 16 residues. Only CDR3 DNA remains: 48 bases, in frame from the first base. Reading the germline V gene gives CDR1 KGHSH and CDR2 LQKENI. Sequencing used peripheral blood. The TCR sequence derives from a woman aged 50 to 60 with active or convalescent COVID-19. The chain is made from TRBV18 and TRBJ2-5; TRBD2 matches 7 bases in the middle. The DNA sequence is given as TGTGCCAGCTCACCGAAAATAGCGGGTCCCAAAGAGACCCAGTACTTC. The resulting protein is CASSPKIAGPKETQYF.